The clone carrying this TCR beta chain was seen only once. Its target is not known. The study ran its PCR with 60 Vbeta and 13 Jbeta primers. Assay used: immunoSEQ multiplex PCR; TCRdb lists only in-frame clones, some missing. The sample lists 95,000 to 150,000 clones, roughly 80% occurring once. The record originates from a study of cytomegalovirus exposure and HLA in healthy donors. Study-level results: It has been reported that TCR beta sequences accurately predicted the HLA-A and HLA-B alleles of most subjects.

Germline CDR1 and CDR2: GTSNPN and SVGIG (reference sequence). J gave up 5 bases and V 5 bases, and 14 bases lay outside the gene matches. This CDR3 is built from 15 residues. This chain links TRBV30 with TRBJ2-5, with 7 bases that match TRBD2. Sequencing used PBMCs. The TCR originated in a young man in good health and CMV-seronegative. The CDR3 here is CAWDDFNGGRETQYF. CDR3 bases: TGTGCCTGGGACGACTTCAACGGGGGGAGGGAGACCCAGTACTTC. The full variable domain, its missing parts supplied by reference TRBV30 and TRBJ2-5, is SQTIHQWPATLVQPVGSPLSLECTVEGTSNPNLYWYRQAAGRGLQLLFYSVGIGQISSEVPQNLSASRPQDRQFILSSKKLLLSDSGFYLCAWDDFNGGRETQYFGPGTRLLVL.